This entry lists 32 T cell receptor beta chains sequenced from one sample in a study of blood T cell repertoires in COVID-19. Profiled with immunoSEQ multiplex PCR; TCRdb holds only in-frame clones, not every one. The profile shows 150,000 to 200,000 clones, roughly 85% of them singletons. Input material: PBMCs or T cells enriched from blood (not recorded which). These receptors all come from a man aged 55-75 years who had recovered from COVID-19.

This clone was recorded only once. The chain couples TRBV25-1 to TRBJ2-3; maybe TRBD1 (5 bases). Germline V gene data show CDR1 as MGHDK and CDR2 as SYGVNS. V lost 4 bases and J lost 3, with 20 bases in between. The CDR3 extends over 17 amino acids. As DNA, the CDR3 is TGTGCCAGCAGTGCGACAGTATGGTCTGGTTCGACAGATACGCAGTATTTT. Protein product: CASSATVWSGSTDTQYF.

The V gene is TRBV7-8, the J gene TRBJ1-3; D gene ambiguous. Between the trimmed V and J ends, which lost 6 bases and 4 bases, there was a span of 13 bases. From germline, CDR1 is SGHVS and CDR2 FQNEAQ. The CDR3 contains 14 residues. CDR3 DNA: TGTGCCAGCAGGCGTAGTCTAGACGGAAACACCATATATTTT. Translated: CASRRSLDGNTIYF.

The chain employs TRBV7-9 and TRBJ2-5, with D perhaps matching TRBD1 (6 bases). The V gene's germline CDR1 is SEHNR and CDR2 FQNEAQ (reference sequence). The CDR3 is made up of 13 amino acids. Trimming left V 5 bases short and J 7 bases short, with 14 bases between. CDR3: CASSLGQMGTQYF. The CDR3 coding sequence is TGTGCCAGCAGCCTAGGACAGATGGGGACCCAGTACTTC.

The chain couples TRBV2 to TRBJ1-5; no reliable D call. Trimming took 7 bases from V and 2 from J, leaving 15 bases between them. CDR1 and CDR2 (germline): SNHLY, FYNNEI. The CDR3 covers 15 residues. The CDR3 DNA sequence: TGTGCCAGCAAAGGGAGGGTTGTTGGCAATCAGCCCCAGCATTTT. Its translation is CASKGRVVGNQPQHF.

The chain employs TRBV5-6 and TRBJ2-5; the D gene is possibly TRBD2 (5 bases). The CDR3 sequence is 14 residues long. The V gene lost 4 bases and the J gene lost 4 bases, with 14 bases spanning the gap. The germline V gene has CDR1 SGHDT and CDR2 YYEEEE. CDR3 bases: TGTGCCAGCAGCGGCACTAGTGGTGGAGAGACCCAGTACTTC. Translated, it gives CASSGTSGGETQYF.

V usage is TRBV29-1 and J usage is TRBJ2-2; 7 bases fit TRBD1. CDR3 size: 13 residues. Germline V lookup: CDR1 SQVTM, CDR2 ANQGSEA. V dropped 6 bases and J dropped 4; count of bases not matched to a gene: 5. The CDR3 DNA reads TGCAGCGTGAGACAGGGTAGCACCGGGGAGCTGTTTTTT. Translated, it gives CSVRQGSTGELFF.

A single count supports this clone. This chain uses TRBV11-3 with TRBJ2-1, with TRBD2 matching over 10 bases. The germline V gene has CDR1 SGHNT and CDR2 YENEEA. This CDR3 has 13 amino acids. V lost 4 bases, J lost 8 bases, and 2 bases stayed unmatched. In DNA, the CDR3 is TGTGCCAGCAGCTCTCTAGCGGGAGATGAGCAGTTCTTC. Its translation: CASSSLAGDEQFF.

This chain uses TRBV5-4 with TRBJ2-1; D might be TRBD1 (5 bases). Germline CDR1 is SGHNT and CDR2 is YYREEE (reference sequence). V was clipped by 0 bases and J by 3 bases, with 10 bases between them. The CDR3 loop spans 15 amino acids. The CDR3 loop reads CASSLGQGFYNEQFF. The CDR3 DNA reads TGTGCCAGCAGCTTGGGCCAGGGATTCTACAATGAGCAGTTCTTC.

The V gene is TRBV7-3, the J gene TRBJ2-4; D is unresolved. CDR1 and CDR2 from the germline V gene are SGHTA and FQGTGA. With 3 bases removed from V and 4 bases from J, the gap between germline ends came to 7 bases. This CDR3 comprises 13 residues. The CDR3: CASSLGVKNIQYF. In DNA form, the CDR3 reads TGTGCCAGCAGCTTGGGCGTTAAAAACATTCAGTACTTC.

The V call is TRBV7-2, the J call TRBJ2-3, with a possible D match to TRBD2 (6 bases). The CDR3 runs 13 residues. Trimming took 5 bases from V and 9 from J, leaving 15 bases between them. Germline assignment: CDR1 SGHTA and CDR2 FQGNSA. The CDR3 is CASSLELARTQYF. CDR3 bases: TGTGCCAGCAGCCTAGAACTAGCCCGGACGCAGTATTTT.

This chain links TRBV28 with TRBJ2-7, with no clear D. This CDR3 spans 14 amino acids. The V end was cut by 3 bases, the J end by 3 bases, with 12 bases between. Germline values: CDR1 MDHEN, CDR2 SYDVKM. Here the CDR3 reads CASSFRQAGYEQYF. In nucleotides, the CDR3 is TGTGCCAGCAGTTTTAGGCAGGCTGGCTACGAGCAGTACTTC.

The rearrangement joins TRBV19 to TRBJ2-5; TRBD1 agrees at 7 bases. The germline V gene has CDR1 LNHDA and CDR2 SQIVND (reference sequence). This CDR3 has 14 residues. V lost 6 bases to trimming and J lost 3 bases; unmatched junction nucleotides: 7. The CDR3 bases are TGTGCCAGTAGCCCCGGGACAGCTAAAGAGACCCAGTACTTC. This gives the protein CASSPGTAKETQYF.

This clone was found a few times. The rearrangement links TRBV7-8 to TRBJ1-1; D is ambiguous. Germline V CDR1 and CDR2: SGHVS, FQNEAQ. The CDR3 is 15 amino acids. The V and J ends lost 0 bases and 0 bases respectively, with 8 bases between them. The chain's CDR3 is CASSLARALNTEAFF. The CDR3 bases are TGTGCCAGCAGCTTAGCACGCGCCTTGAACACTGAAGCTTTCTTT.

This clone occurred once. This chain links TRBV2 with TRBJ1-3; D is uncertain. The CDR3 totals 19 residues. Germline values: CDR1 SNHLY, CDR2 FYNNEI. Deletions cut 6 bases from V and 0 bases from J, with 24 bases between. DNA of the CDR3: TGTGCCAGCAGGGGCGAAAGGGCGGGGTTTGAATACTCTGGAAACACCATATATTTT. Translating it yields CASRGERAGFEYSGNTIYF.

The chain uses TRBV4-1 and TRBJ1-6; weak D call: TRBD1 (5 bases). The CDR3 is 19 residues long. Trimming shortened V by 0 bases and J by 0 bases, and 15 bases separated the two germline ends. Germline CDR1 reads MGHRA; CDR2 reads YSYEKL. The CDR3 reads CASSQDLLARDSYNSPLHF. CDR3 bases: TGCGCCAGCAGCCAAGATCTCCTCGCCAGGGACTCCTATAATTCACCCCTCCACTTT.

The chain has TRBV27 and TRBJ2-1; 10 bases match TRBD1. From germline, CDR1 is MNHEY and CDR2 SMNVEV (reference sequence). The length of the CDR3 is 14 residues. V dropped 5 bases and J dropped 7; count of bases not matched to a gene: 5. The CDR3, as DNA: TGTGCCAGCAGTAGGGACAGGGGTATGAATGAGCAGTTCTTC. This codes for CASSRDRGMNEQFF.

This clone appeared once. The DNA for the CDR3 is TGTGCCAGCAGCGTAGTACAGGAGAATTCACCCCTCCACTTT. It specifies CASSVVQENSPLHF. The V gene is TRBV9, the J gene TRBJ1-6; TRBD1 is a possible D gene (5 bases). Germline V gives CDR1 SGDLS, CDR2 YYNGEE. V was pared by 0 bases and J by 7 bases, with 8 bases between. This CDR3 is 14 amino acids long.

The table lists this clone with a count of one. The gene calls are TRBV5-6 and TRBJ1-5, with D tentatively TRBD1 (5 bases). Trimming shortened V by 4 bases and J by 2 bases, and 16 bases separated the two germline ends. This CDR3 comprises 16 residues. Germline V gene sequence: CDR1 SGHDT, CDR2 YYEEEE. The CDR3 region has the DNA TGTGCCAGCAGCCGGACATCAAGGCTAGGCAATCAGCCCCAGCATTTT. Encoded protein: CASSRTSRLGNQPQHF.

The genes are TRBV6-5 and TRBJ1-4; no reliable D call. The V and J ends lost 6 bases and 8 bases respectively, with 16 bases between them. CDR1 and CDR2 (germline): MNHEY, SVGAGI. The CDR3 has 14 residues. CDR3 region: CASSVIKAGEKLFF. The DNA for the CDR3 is TGTGCCAGCAGCGTCATAAAGGCCGGGGAAAAACTGTTTTTT.

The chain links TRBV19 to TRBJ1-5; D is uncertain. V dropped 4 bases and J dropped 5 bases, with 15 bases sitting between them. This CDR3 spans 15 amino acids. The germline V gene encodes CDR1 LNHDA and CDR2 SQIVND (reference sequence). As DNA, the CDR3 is TGTGCCAGTAGTAAATCGCTTCGGGTCGATCAGCCCCAGCATTTT. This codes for CASSKSLRVDQPQHF.

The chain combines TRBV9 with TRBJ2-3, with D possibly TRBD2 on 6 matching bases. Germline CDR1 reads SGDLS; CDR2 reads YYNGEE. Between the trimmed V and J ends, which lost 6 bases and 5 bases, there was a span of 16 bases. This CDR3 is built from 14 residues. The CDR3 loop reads CASNRLGVGDTQYF. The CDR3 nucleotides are TGTGCCAGCAACCGACTAGGGGTGGGAGATACGCAGTATTTT.

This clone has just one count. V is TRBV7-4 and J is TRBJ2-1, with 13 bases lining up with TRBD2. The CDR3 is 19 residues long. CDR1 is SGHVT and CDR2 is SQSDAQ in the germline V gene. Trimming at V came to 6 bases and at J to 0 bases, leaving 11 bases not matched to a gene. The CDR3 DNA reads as TGTGCCAGCAGTTGCAGACTAGCGGGAGGCCTTAGCTCCTACAATGAGCAGTTCTTC. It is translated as CASSCRLAGGLSSYNEQFF.

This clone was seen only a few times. For the CDR3, the DNA is TGTGCCAGCAGCTTAACAGGGACTAGCGGGACTAGCCGCACAGATACGCAGTATTTT. Translating gives CASSLTGTSGTSRTDTQYF. The J gene is TRBJ2-3, the V gene TRBV7-3; 13 nucleotides agree with TRBD2. CDR3 length: 19 residues. CDR1 is SGHTA, CDR2 FQGTGA, per germline. V was pared by 0 bases and J by 1 base, with 7 bases of the junction left unmatched.

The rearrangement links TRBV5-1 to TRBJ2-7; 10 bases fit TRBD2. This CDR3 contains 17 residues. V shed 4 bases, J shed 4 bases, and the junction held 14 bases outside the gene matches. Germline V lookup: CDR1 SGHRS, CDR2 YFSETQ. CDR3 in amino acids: CASSPGLASFRDYEQYF. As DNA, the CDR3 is TGCGCCAGCAGCCCGGGACTAGCGAGTTTCCGGGATTACGAGCAGTACTTC.

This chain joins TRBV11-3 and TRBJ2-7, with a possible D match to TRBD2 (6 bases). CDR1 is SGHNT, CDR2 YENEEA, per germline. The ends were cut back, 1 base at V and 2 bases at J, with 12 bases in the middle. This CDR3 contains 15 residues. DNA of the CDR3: TGTGCCAGCAGCTTAGGGGCGGGGAAGGCCTACGAGCAGTACTTC. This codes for CASSLGAGKAYEQYF.

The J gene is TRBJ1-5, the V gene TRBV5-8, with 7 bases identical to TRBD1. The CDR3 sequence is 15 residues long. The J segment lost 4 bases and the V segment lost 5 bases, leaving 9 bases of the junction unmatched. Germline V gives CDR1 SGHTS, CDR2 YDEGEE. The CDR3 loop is CASSLWGQPNQPQHF. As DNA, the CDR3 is TGTGCCAGCAGTTTATGGGGACAGCCTAATCAGCCCCAGCATTTT.

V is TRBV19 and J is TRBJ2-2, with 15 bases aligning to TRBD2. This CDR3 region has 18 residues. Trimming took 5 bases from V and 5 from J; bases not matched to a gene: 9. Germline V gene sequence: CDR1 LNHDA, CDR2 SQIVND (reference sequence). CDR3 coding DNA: TGTGCCAGTAGTTTATCTGGGACTAGCGGGAGGTGGACCGGGGAGCTGTTTTTT. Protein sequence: CASSLSGTSGRWTGELFF.

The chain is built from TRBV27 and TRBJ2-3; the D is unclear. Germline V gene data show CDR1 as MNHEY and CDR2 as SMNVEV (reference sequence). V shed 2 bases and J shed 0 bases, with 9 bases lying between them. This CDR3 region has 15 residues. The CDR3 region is CASSLGLPSTDTQYF. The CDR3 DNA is TGTGCCAGCAGTTTAGGGCTTCCTAGCACAGATACGCAGTATTTT.

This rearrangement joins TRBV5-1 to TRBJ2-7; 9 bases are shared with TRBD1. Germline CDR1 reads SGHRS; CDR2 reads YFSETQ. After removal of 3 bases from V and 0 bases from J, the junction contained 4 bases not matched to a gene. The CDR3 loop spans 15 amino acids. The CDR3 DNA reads TGCGCCAGCAGCTCGGGACAGGGCCGCTCCTACGAGCAGTACTTC. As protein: CASSSGQGRSYEQYF.

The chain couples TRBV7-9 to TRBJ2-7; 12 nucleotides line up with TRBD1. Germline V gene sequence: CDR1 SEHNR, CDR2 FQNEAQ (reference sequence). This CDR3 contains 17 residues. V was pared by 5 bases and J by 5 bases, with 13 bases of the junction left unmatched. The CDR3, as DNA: TGTGCCAGCAGCCTTGGCTGGTGGGACAGGGGGCCAAACGAGCAGTACTTC. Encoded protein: CASSLGWWDRGPNEQYF.

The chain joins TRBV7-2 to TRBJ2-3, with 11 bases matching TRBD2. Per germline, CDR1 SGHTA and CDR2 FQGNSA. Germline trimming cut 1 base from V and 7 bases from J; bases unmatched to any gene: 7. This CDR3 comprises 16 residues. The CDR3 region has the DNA TGTGCCAGCAGCTTAGGCCCGGGGACTAGCGGATATACGCAGTATTTT. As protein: CASSLGPGTSGYTQYF.

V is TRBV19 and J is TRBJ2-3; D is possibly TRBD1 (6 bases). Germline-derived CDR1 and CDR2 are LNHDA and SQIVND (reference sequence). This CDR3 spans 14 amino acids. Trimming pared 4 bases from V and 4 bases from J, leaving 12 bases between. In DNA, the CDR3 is TGTGCCAGTAGTACCCCATACAGGGCAGATACGCAGTATTTT. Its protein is CASSTPYRADTQYF.